The 13 T cell receptor beta chains below come from one sample, sequenced in a study of metastatic and nonmetastatic thyroid tumors. With MiXCR, TCRdb called clones anew from the PCR reads. The table shows tens of thousands of clones, with approximately 15% occurring only once. Patients were all untreated before their thyroid surgery. Material for sequencing was blood. The origin of the receptors is a male donor with papillary thyroid cancer or a benign thyroid nodule (not recorded which). Some clones in this sample may be carry-over from other donors' samples.

There are many counts of this clone. The chain carries TRBV7-3 and TRBJ2-1; D might be TRBD2 (7 bases). Germline V gene sequence: CDR1 SGHTA, CDR2 FQGTGA. With 0 bases removed from V and 0 bases from J, the gap between germline ends came to 12 bases. This CDR3 is built from 17 residues. The CDR3 here is CASSLTGGHLSYNEQFF. The CDR3 coding sequence is TGTGCCAGCAGCTTAACGGGGGGGCACCTCTCCTACAATGAGCAGTTCTTC.

This sequence joins TRBV15 and TRBJ2-1; 13 bases agree with TRBD2. Germline assignment: CDR1 LNHNV and CDR2 YYDKDF (reference sequence). This CDR3 is built from 19 residues. After removal of 5 bases from V and 4 bases from J, the junction contained 14 bases not matched to a gene. The CDR3, as DNA: TGTGCCACCAGCCACTCTACTAGCGGGAGGGCAATGTGGTACAATGAGCAGTTCTTC. Residues: CATSHSTSGRAMWYNEQFF.

In regard to this clone: One end of the junction does not line up with germline, which may come from a read error. This rearrangement joins TRBV5-1 to TRBJ2-3; 8 bases fit TRBD2. The CDR3 is made up of 15 amino acids. Germline V gene data show CDR1 as SGHRS and CDR2 as YFSETQ. CDR3 region: CASSSTSGREDTKYF. The CDR3 DNA is TGCGCCAGCAGCTCGACCAGCGGGAGAGAAGATACGAAGTATTTT. Combining the CDR3 with reference TRBV5-1 and TRBJ2-3 gives the whole variable domain KAGVTQTPRYLIKTRGQQVTLSCSPISGHRSVSWYQQTPGQGLQFLFEYFSETQRNKGNFPGRFSGRQFSNSRSEMNVSTLELGDSALYLCASSSTSGREDTKYFGPGTRLTVL.

CDR3 amino acids: CSAREGWGSSDTQYF. The CDR3 DNA follows: TGCAGTGCTAGGGAAGGTTGGGGGAGCTCAGATACGCAGTATTTT. This chain uses TRBV20-1 with TRBJ2-3; D assignment may be TRBD1 or TRBD2 (5 bases each). The V end lost 3 bases, the J end lost 4 bases, and 17 bases lay between the germline ends. Germline CDR1 and CDR2: DFQATT and SNEGSKA (reference sequence). The CDR3 consists of 15 residues.

This clone has a count of ten or more. This rearrangement joins TRBV5-6 to TRBJ2-1; D is perhaps TRBD2 (6 bases). The CDR3 sequence is 17 residues long. V lost 0 bases to trimming and J lost 0 bases, with 13 bases between them. Germline CDR1 SGHDT, CDR2 YYEEEE. This CDR3 is CASSLGGSGGSYNEQFF. As DNA, the CDR3 is TGTGCCAGCAGCTTGGGTGGTAGCGGCGGCTCCTACAATGAGCAGTTCTTC.

This clone was picked up many times. The V gene is TRBV6-2 or TRBV6-3, the J gene TRBJ1-1, with 7 bases identical to TRBD1. V gave up 4 bases and J gave up 5 bases; unmatched junction bases: 7. CDR1 and CDR2 (germline): MNHEY, SVGEGT. The length of the CDR3 is 14 residues. The CDR3 region has the DNA TGTGCCAGCAGTTTTTACAGGGGAGGAACTGAAGCTTTCTTT. Translation gives CASSFYRGGTEAFF.

This sequence joins TRBV5-1 and TRBJ2-7, with 7 nucleotides matching TRBD1. Losses at the gene ends were 4 bases for V and 3 bases for J; bases not matched to a gene: 7. Germline values: CDR1 SGHRS, CDR2 YFSETQ. The CDR3 is made up of 14 amino acids. In DNA, the CDR3 is TGCGCCAGCAGCGTCGGGACAGCAGGCTACGAGCAGTACTTC. It codes for CASSVGTAGYEQYF.

The gene calls are TRBV20-1 and TRBJ2-7; 11 positions match TRBD2. The CDR3 consists of 18 residues. CDR1 and CDR2 (germline): DFQATT, SNEGSKA (reference sequence). V gave up 7 bases and J gave up 4 bases; unmatched junction bases: 21. CDR3 region: CSEGRGEVAGGPKYEQYF. The CDR3 DNA reads TGCAGTGAGGGTCGGGGAGAGGTAGCGGGAGGGCCTAAATACGAGCAGTACTTC.

The CDR3 bases are TGTGCCAGCAGCGTAACCCCGGGAGGAGCAGATACGCAGTATTTT. It encodes CASSVTPGGADTQYF. The V gene is TRBV9, the J gene TRBJ2-3; the match to TRBD2 covers 7 bases. The junction had 6 bases not matched to a gene; V was cut back by 1 base and J by 4 bases. The germline gives CDR1 SGDLS, CDR2 YYNGEE. The CDR3 sequence is 15 residues long.

This clone was observed a handful of times. As DNA, the CDR3 is TGCGCCAGCAGTGAGTCGTGGGGTCACTCCTACGAGCAGTACTTC. This gives the protein CASSESWGHSYEQYF. The chain couples TRBV10-1 to TRBJ2-7; D is undetermined. CDR3 length: 15 residues. CDR1 and CDR2 (germline): WNHNN, SYGVQD (reference sequence). V was trimmed by 0 bases and J by 0 bases, leaving 9 bases between them.

This clone was picked up a small number of times. Sequence at one end of the junction differs from germline and may be a read error. The chain uses TRBV7-8 and TRBJ2-7; D remains ambiguous. Germline V gene lookup returns CDR1 SGHVS and CDR2 FQNEAQ. The CDR3 consists of 15 residues. The CDR3 region has the DNA TGTGCCAGCAGCTTAGGTCTGACCAACTCCTACGATCAGTACTTC. It specifies CASSLGLTNSYDQYF.

CDR3 residues: CSAMPLGGGPSSYEQYF. The CDR3 nucleotides read TGCAGTGCTATGCCCTTGGGTGGGGGCCCAAGCTCCTACGAGCAGTACTTC. The V call is TRBV20-1, the J call TRBJ2-7, with D possibly being TRBD1 (6 bases). The CDR3 contains 17 residues. Between the trimmed V and J ends, which lost 4 bases and 0 bases, there was a span of 22 bases. The germline V gene encodes CDR1 DFQATT and CDR2 SNEGSKA (reference sequence).

This clone has just a few counts. The chain recombines TRBV27 with TRBJ2-1; D unresolved. This CDR3 region has 14 residues. V was shortened by 0 bases and J by 4 bases, with 7 bases between the two germline ends. Germline lookup yields CDR1 MNHEY and CDR2 SMNVEV (reference sequence). CDR3 amino acids: CASSLSDKYNEQFF. CDR3 DNA sequence: TGTGCCAGCAGTTTATCGGATAAATACAATGAGCAGTTCTTC.